The clone carrying this T cell receptor (beta chain) was recorded at least ten times. The CDR3 consists of 15 residues. Looked up from germline, CDR1 is SGHDN and CDR2 is FVKESK. V lost 4 bases and J lost 2; bases outside the gene matches: 5. Documented time point: newly diagnosed GD, antithyroid drugs for less than 3 months. PBMCs were the source of the RNA used for TCR sequencing. This specimen belongs to a study of regulatory T cells in long-lasting Graves disease. Building of the TCR beta libraries involved iRepertoire HTBI primers and Arm-PCR of CDR3 regions. Each CDR3 protein is one row after TCRdb ran MiXCR on the multiplex PCR reads. This sample has 400,000 to 450,000 distinct CDR3 sequences, with about 15% found just once. The data were also submitted as part of a second study, on T cells in Graves' hyperthyroidism and ophthalmopathy.

The V call is TRBV14, the J call TRBJ2-1, with 7 nucleotides matching TRBD2. The sequence was obtained from a woman in her twenties or thirties with Graves disease. The specimen was peripheral blood mononuclear cells (PBMCs), collected at new diagnosis, from a patient treated with antithyroid drugs. CDR3 protein: CASSPPSGPYNEQFF. The DNA of the CDR3 is TGTGCCAGCAGCCCACCTAGCGGACCCTACAATGAGCAGTTCTTC.